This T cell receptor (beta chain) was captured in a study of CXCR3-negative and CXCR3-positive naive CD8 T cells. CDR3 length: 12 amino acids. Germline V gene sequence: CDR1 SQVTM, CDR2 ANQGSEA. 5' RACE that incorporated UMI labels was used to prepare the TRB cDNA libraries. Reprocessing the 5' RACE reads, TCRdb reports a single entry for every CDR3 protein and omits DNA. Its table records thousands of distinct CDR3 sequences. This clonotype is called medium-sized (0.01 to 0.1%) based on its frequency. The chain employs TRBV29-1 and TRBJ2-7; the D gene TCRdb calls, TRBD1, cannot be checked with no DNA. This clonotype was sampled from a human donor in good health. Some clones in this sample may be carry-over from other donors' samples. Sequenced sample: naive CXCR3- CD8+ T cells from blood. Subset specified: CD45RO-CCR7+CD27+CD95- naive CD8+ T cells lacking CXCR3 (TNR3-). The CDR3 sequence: CSVGQGLGEQYF.